These 32 T cell receptor beta chains share one sample of origin, sequenced in a study of T cells after yellow fever vaccination. Each CDR3 protein is one row after TCRdb ran MiXCR on the 5' RACE reads. The data contain a few hundred thousand distinct CDR3 sequences, around 4.3% of them seen just once; the ten biggest clones take up approximately 19%. Here the sequenced sample was PBMCs, taken 15 days after the yellow fever booster vaccination. All receptors derive from a man aged 18-30 years who received the YFV17D yellow fever vaccine.

In this sample, this clonotype turned up many times. The V call is TRBV18, the J call TRBJ1-5, with D hard to call. V was clipped by 1 base and J by 0 bases, with 19 bases between them. In germline, CDR1 is KGHSH, CDR2 LQKENI. The CDR3 contains 19 residues. This CDR3 reads CASSPLVATHQNSNQPQHF. In DNA, the CDR3 is TGTGCCAGCTCACCACTTGTCGCGACACACCAAAATAGCAATCAGCCCCAGCATTTT.

This chain joins TRBV6-6 and TRBJ2-3; 11 nucleotides align to TRBD1. The CDR3 covers 15 residues. CDR1 MNHNY and CDR2 SVGAGI come from the germline V gene (reference sequence). The ends lost 5 bases at V and 4 bases at J; junction bases unmatched: 5. CDR3 protein: CASSRGTGGADTQYF. CDR3 bases: TGTGCCAGCAGTCGGGGGACAGGGGGTGCAGATACGCAGTATTTT.

This clonotype was counted ten times or more. V is TRBV5-6 and J is TRBJ2-1, with D uncertain. CDR1 and CDR2 (germline): SGHDT, YYEEEE. The V and J ends lost 4 bases and 7 bases respectively, with 9 bases between them. The length of the CDR3 is 12 residues. This CDR3 is CASSLVRNEQFF. The CDR3 DNA follows: TGTGCCAGCAGCCTCGTTCGGAATGAGCAGTTCTTC.

This clonotype was found many times. The chain joins TRBV12-3 or TRBV12-4 to TRBJ1-5; 7 bases agree with TRBD1. V dropped 6 bases and J dropped 5; count of bases not matched to a gene: 4. CDR3 length equals 13 residues. The CDR3 coding sequence is TGTGCCAGCAGAGGGGACAGCTATCAGCCCCAGCATTTT. This encodes CASRGDSYQPQHF.

This clonotype was counted many times. V is TRBV7-9 and J is TRBJ2-7; D may be TRBD1 or TRBD2 (6 bases each). The CDR3 contains 14 residues. V was pared by 5 bases and J by 5 bases, with 16 bases between. Germline CDR1 reads SEHNR; CDR2 reads FQNEAQ (reference sequence). In nucleotides, the CDR3 is TGTGCCAGCAGCACACAGGTCGGGGGCAACGAGCAGTACGTC. Residues: CASSTQVGGNEQYV.

The table lists this clonotype with many counts. The chain joins TRBV18 to TRBJ1-1; D call uncertain. Germline V lookup: CDR1 KGHSH, CDR2 LQKENI. V lost 5 bases, J lost 2 bases, and 9 bases lay in between. CDR3 length: 13 residues. The CDR3 nucleotides read TGTGCCAGCTCAGGGCAGATAAACACTGAAGCTTTCTTT. It yields the protein CASSGQINTEAFF.

At least ten counts were recorded for this clonotype. The rearrangement uses TRBV6-5 and TRBJ2-1; TRBD1 might be the D (6 bases). Germline CDR1 is MNHEY and CDR2 is SVGAGI. V lost 5 bases and J 8 bases, leaving 16 bases between the germline ends. The CDR3 is 14 residues long. The chain's CDR3 is CASSVQGLLDEQFF. The CDR3 DNA reads TGTGCCAGCAGTGTCCAGGGGCTCCTCGATGAGCAGTTCTTC.

This clonotype was recorded at least ten times. The J gene is TRBJ1-5, the V gene TRBV5-1; D gene unclear. The germline V gene has CDR1 SGHRS and CDR2 YFSETQ. Trimming pared 2 bases from V and 0 bases from J, leaving 9 bases between. The CDR3 is 15 amino acids. The CDR3 sequence is CASSLLSGSNQPQHF. The CDR3 DNA reads as TGCGCCAGCAGCTTATTATCAGGTAGCAATCAGCCCCAGCATTTT. Supplemented by reference TRBV5-1 and TRBJ1-5, the full variable domain reads KAGVTQTPRYLIKTRGQQVTLSCSPISGHRSVSWYQQTPGQGLQFLFEYFSETQRNKGNFPGRFSGRQFSNSRSEMNVSTLELGDSALYLCASSLLSGSNQPQHFGDGTRLSIL.

The V gene is TRBV5-5, the J gene TRBJ1-2, with 8 bases that match TRBD1. CDR3 length: 15 residues. CDR1 is SGHKS and CDR2 is YYEKEE in the germline V gene (reference sequence). CDR3 sequence reads: CASRIQGAHNYGYTF. CDR3 bases: TGTGCTAGTCGTATCCAGGGGGCGCATAACTATGGCTACACCTTC.

This clonotype has ten or more counts. The chain couples TRBV7-3 to TRBJ2-1; no firm D call. The ends were cut back, 8 bases at V and 6 bases at J, with 14 bases in the middle. The CDR3 is made up of 13 amino acids. The germline V gene has CDR1 SGHTA and CDR2 FQGTGA. CDR3 nucleotide sequence: TGTGCCAGCGGTTCTGCAGCTTCCAATGAGCAGTTCTTC. It specifies CASGSAASNEQFF.

This clonotype was seen repeatedly, ten times or more. The chain uses TRBV12-3 or TRBV12-4 and TRBJ1-2; weak D call: TRBD1 (6 bases). This CDR3 spans 15 amino acids. V was shortened by 2 bases and J by 3 bases, with 13 bases between the two germline ends. The chain's CDR3 is CASSLRRGIHYGYTF. The CDR3 coding sequence is TGTGCCAGCAGTTTAAGAAGGGGGATCCACTATGGCTACACCTTC.

This clonotype was observed many times. This chain's CDR3 is CASSYSTGAGNTIYF. CDR3 nucleotides: TGTGCCAGCAGTTACTCAACAGGGGCCGGAAACACCATATATTTT. V is TRBV6-5 and J is TRBJ1-3; the match to TRBD1 covers 7 bases. The CDR3 covers 15 residues. In germline, CDR1 is MNHEY, CDR2 SVGAGI. V lost 0 bases to trimming and J lost 4 bases; unmatched junction nucleotides: 3.

In its sample, this clonotype was seen many times. The gene calls are TRBV6-5 and TRBJ2-1; D gene ambiguous. The CDR3 has 13 amino acids. V lost 5 bases and J lost 8, with 13 bases in between. The germline V gene encodes CDR1 MNHEY and CDR2 SVGAGI. The CDR3 here is CASSPSPGHEQFF. The CDR3 coding sequence is TGTGCCAGCAGTCCTTCCCCCGGCCATGAGCAGTTCTTC.

The genes are TRBV7-9 and TRBJ1-1, with D possibly matching TRBD1 (6 bases). CDR3 length: 15 residues. Deletions cut 5 bases from V and 4 bases from J, with 17 bases between. CDR1 is SEHNR and CDR2 is FQNEAQ in the germline V gene (reference sequence). Here the CDR3 reads CASSLQGSLVTEAFF. In DNA, the CDR3 is TGTGCCAGCAGCCTACAGGGTTCCTTGGTCACTGAAGCTTTCTTT.

This clonotype was picked up many times. The rearrangement uses TRBV20-1 and TRBJ2-5; 7 bases agree with TRBD2. The CDR3 loop spans 15 amino acids. Unmatched junction bases numbered 10, after V lost 2 bases and J lost 4 bases. Germline values: CDR1 DFQATT, CDR2 SNEGSKA (reference sequence). The CDR3 DNA reads as TGCAGTGCTAGACCCCCCCGGGGGAGGGCAGAGACCCAGTACTTC. Its translation: CSARPPRGRAETQYF.

This clonotype was seen at least ten times. This sequence joins TRBV24-1 and TRBJ2-1; the D call may be TRBD1 or TRBD2 (6 bases each). In germline, CDR1 is KGHDR, CDR2 SFDVKD. This CDR3 contains 14 residues. V was pared by 4 bases and J by 4 bases, with 10 bases between. CDR3 DNA: TGTGCCACCAGTGAAGGGGGGCTGTACAATGAGCAGTTCTTC. It specifies CATSEGGLYNEQFF.

At least ten counts were recorded for this clonotype. The chain recombines TRBV21-1 with TRBJ2-4. TRBV21-1 is designated a pseudogene. This CDR3 contains 16 residues. The CDR3 DNA sequence: TGTGCCAGCAGCCCTGACGAACTTCTAGCCAAAAACATTCAGTACTTC. Its protein product is CASSPDELLAKNIQYF.

The rearrangement links TRBV4-1 to TRBJ2-3, with D unresolved. CDR1 and CDR2 from the germline V gene are MGHRA and YSYEKL. Trimming removed 1 base at V and 3 bases at J, with 20 bases between. The CDR3 runs to 18 residues. The CDR3 spells CASSQVSSTEWGTDTQYF. CDR3 nucleotide sequence: TGCGCCAGCAGCCAAGTGTCTAGTACCGAATGGGGAACAGATACGCAGTATTTT.

This clonotype was observed a handful of times. V and J are TRBV5-1 and TRBJ2-2, with a weak D call TRBD1 (6 bases). The germline V gene has CDR1 SGHRS and CDR2 YFSETQ. Trimming removed 0 bases from V and 4 bases from J, with 16 bases in between. This CDR3 comprises 17 residues. The CDR3: CASSLAPGQGTTGELFF. The CDR3 bases are TGCGCCAGCAGCTTGGCCCCTGGCCAGGGGACCACCGGGGAGCTGTTTTTT.

Ten or more counts support this clonotype. The chain carries TRBV7-2 and TRBJ2-3, with D maybe TRBD2 (6 bases). The length of the CDR3 is 13 residues. CDR1 and CDR2 from the germline V gene are SGHTA and FQGNSA. With 3 bases removed from V and 5 bases from J, the gap between germline ends came to 9 bases. The CDR3 reads CASSFPSVDTQYF. CDR3 in DNA: TGTGCCAGCAGCTTCCCTAGCGTAGATACGCAGTATTTT.

At least ten counts were recorded for this clonotype. This chain joins TRBV9 and TRBJ1-5, with 7 nucleotides matching TRBD1. Germline loops: CDR1 SGDLS, CDR2 YYNGEE. The CDR3 has 16 amino acids. V lost 0 bases, J lost 7 bases, and 10 bases stayed unmatched. The CDR3: CASSVGPGGVLQPQHF. In nucleotides, the CDR3 is TGTGCCAGCAGCGTAGGTCCAGGGGGGGTCCTACAGCCCCAGCATTTT.

This clonotype appeared a few times. The genes are TRBV18 and TRBJ1-6; D is unresolved. Germline CDR1 is KGHSH and CDR2 is LQKENI. V was shortened by 0 bases and J by 0 bases, with 6 bases between the two germline ends. This CDR3 contains 16 residues. Here the CDR3 reads CASSPPGSSYNSPLHF. CDR3 bases: TGTGCCAGCTCACCACCAGGGAGCTCCTATAATTCACCCCTCCACTTT.

This clonotype came up a few times. The V gene is TRBV14, the J gene TRBJ1-3, with no clear D. V shed 2 bases and J shed 7 bases, with 12 bases lying between them. Germline CDR1 reads SGHDN; CDR2 reads FVKESK. This CDR3 is built from 14 residues. CDR3 sequence (DNA): TGTGCCAGCAGCCAACTTGGGATTTGGAACACCATATATTTT. Protein sequence: CASSQLGIWNTIYF.

This clonotype was observed many times. The chain links TRBV5-1 to TRBJ2-3, with D perhaps TRBD2 (5 bases). Trimming removed 3 bases at V and 2 bases at J, with 10 bases between. The CDR3 extends over 14 amino acids. Germline V gene data show CDR1 as SGHRS and CDR2 as YFSETQ. DNA of the CDR3: TGCGCCAGCAGCTGGACTCCTGTCACAGATACGCAGTATTTT. This sequence encodes CASSWTPVTDTQYF.

This clonotype was counted at least ten times. V gene TRBV5-5 combines with J gene TRBJ1-6; TRBD1 matches at 7 bases. The CDR3 runs to 16 residues. Per germline, CDR1 SGHKS and CDR2 YYEKEE (reference sequence). J was trimmed by 2 bases and V by 2 bases; bases with no gene match: 4. The CDR3: CASSFSGGTYNSPLHF. The DNA for the CDR3 is TGTGCCAGCAGCTTTTCAGGGGGAACCTATAATTCACCCCTCCACTTT.

This clonotype has a count of ten or more. The rearrangement uses TRBV12-3 or TRBV12-4 and TRBJ1-2; D gene uncertain. The CDR3 is made up of 12 amino acids. Trimming pared 5 bases from V and 2 bases from J, leaving 6 bases between. CDR3 amino acids: CASSDDNYGYTF. CDR3 nucleotides: TGTGCCAGCAGTGACGACAACTATGGCTACACCTTC.

This clonotype has ten or more counts. Sequence at one end of the junction differs from germline and may be a read error. V usage is TRBV15 and J usage is TRBJ1-1, with 10 bases matching TRBD1. The CDR3 has 15 amino acids. Germline-derived CDR1 and CDR2 are LNHNV and YYDKDF (reference sequence). CDR3 region: CATRRDRGSNTEAFF. The CDR3 DNA reads as TGTGCCACCCGCAGGGACAGGGGAAGCAACACTGAAGCTTTCTTT.

This clonotype was seen many times. V is TRBV15 and J is TRBJ2-7; no clear D gene. The germline gives CDR1 LNHNV, CDR2 YYDKDF (reference sequence). V was cut by 3 bases and J by 4 bases, with 10 bases left in between. The CDR3 extends over 13 amino acids. The CDR3 region has the DNA TGTGCCACCAGCAGTTTATTGTGGTACGAGCAGTACGTC. It specifies CATSSLLWYEQYV.

This clonotype was recorded at least ten times. The chain recombines TRBV5-1 with TRBJ1-2; 10 bases match TRBD1. V trimming: 4 bases; J trimming: 2 bases; junction bases outside the gene matches: 2. CDR3 length equals 14 residues. Germline loops: CDR1 SGHRS, CDR2 YFSETQ. The CDR3 region has the DNA TGCGCCAGCAGCCCGGACAGGGGGAACTATGGCTACACCTTC. Protein: CASSPDRGNYGYTF.

The rearrangement joins TRBV6-2 or TRBV6-3 to TRBJ2-7; no definite D call. The CDR3 contains 14 residues. CDR1 is MNHEY and CDR2 is SVGEGT in the germline V gene. The V and J ends lost 5 bases and 2 bases respectively, with 13 bases between them. In nucleotides, the CDR3 is TGTGCCAGCAGTCCCGCTGGGCGCGCCTACGAGCAGTACGTC. Its translation is CASSPAGRAYEQYV.

The CDR3 DNA follows: TGTGCCAGCAGTTACTCCCGGGAAAGCACAGATACGCAGTATTTT. Translating gives CASSYSRESTDTQYF. The gene calls are TRBV6-2 or TRBV6-3 and TRBJ2-3; a weak D match, TRBD2 (5 bases). There are 15 residues in the CDR3. Trimming removed 0 bases from V and 0 bases from J, with 7 bases in between. From germline, CDR1 is MNHEY and CDR2 SVGEGT.

There are a few counts of this clonotype. This chain links TRBV7-8 with TRBJ1-2; D might be TRBD1 (6 bases). The germline V gene encodes CDR1 SGHVS and CDR2 FQNEAQ. Deletions cut 6 bases from V and 0 bases from J, with 23 bases between. The CDR3 contains 18 residues. The CDR3 loop is CASRGWGAEGRANYGYTF. CDR3 nucleotides: TGTGCCAGCAGGGGATGGGGGGCGGAAGGCCGGGCTAACTATGGCTACACCTTC.